One TCR beta chain is described in this entry. J gave up 5 bases and V 0 bases, and 6 bases lay outside the gene matches. The CDR3 is 15 amino acids. Germline CDR1 reads SGHKS; CDR2 reads YYEKEE (reference sequence). Measured with immunoSEQ multiplex PCR; TCRdb has only the in-frame clones, and not every one. The data contain 150,000 to 200,000 clones, around 86% of them singletons. This record comes from a study of blood T cell repertoires in COVID-19. On the study more broadly: T cells, B-cell-depleted T cells, or PBMCs supplied cDNA or gDNA.

Sequencing was performed on peripheral blood. The receptor was derived from a man between 65 and 85 years old with acute or convalescent COVID-19. This chain connects TRBV5-5 to TRBJ2-5; the match to TRBD1 covers 8 bases. CDR3 in amino acids: CASSLGQGLRETQYF. For the CDR3, the DNA is TGTGCCAGCAGCTTGGGACAGGGGCTCAGGGAGACCCAGTACTTC.